This is a list of T cell receptor beta chains from one sample in a study of STAT5B mutations in CD4+ large granular lymphocyte leukemia. Data came from immunoSEQ multiplex PCR; TCRdb stores just in-frame clones and leaves some out. The sample comprises 30,000 or so clones, about 81% of which are singletons, and 3% to 3.5% rests with the top ten. Sequencing was done on a sample of CD4+ T cells from blood buffy coats. These TCRs come from a human donor in good health. Each CDR3 is given with its conserved first and last residue. A D gene is named only where the DNA matches it firmly. Rows may omit the clone size; those that give it use once, few, many or a size class.

D gene	V gene	clone size	J gene	CDR3 DNA	CDR3 protein
-	TRBV28	-	TRBJ2-3	TGTGCCATTCCGGGCCAAGGGCCAGATACGCAGTATTTT	CAIPGQGPDTQYF
-	TRBV6-5	-	TRBJ2-7	TGTGCCAGCAGTTACCGGGGGAACGAGCAGTACTTC	CASSYRGNEQYF
-	TRBV7-6	few	TRBJ2-2	TGTGCCAGCAGCTCAACAGGTGTAACCGGGGAGCTGTTTTTT	CASSSTGVTGELFF
-	TRBV7-2	-	TRBJ2-7	TGTGCCAGCAGCCACGACAGCCCCAAGCAGTACTTC	CASSHDSPKQYF
TRBD1	TRBV5-4	-	TRBJ2-4	TGTGCCAGCAGCCTGAAGACCGGGACAGGGGGTTCGCGAAACATTCAGTACTTC	CASSLKTGTGGSRNIQYF
-	TRBV5-1	-	TRBJ1-1	TGCGCCAGCAGCTCTTACCTGACAAGGACGAACACTGAAGCTTTCTTT	CASSSYLTRTNTEAFF
TRBD1	TRBV5-1	-	TRBJ1-3	TGCGCCAGCAGCTCGGGGACAGCTGGAAACACCATATATTTT	CASSSGTAGNTIYF
TRBD1	TRBV7-2	-	TRBJ1-6	TGTGCCAGCAGCTTGAGCACAGGGGGCATAAGCTCCTATAATTCACCCCTCCACTTT	CASSLSTGGISSYNSPLHF
-	TRBV7-6	-	TRBJ2-1	TGTGCCAGCAGCTCCAGTCCGCCGACATCACACAATGAGCAGTTCTTC	CASSSSPPTSHNEQFF
TRBD2	TRBV6-6	-	TRBJ2-5	TGTGCCAGCAGTAAACTAGCGGGAGTTGGGGAGACCCAGTACTTC	CASSKLAGVGETQYF
-	TRBV2	-	TRBJ2-1	TGTGCCAGCAGTGGTGAAGTTAAGCGGCCATCCTACAATGAGCAGTTCTTC	CASSGEVKRPSYNEQFF
-	TRBV9	-	TRBJ2-1	TGTGCCAGCAGCCGTAATTCTAAGCCGACAGGCTCCTACAATGAGCAGTTCTTC	CASSRNSKPTGSYNEQFF
-	TRBV5-5	once	TRBJ2-2	TGTGCCAGCAGCCCGATGGACCGACCCACCGGGGAGCTGTTTTTT	CASSPMDRPTGELFF
-	TRBV6-1	-	TRBJ2-3	TGTGCCAGCAGTTTAAATACGCAGTATTTT	CASSLNTQYF
TRBD2	TRBV2	few	TRBJ2-1	TGTGCCAGCAGTGAAGAGCGGGGACCGGGGCGGGCGGAGCAGTTCTTC	CASSEERGPGRAEQFF
TRBD2	TRBV7-8	-	TRBJ2-1	TGTGCCAGCAGCTTCCTGGACTGGGAGGGTGAGCAGTTCTTC	CASSFLDWEGEQFF
-	TRBV10-3	-	TRBJ1-2	TGTGCCATCAGCGGATTGGGGAAGGTCGACTATGGCTACACCTTC	CAISGLGKVDYGYTF
-	TRBV7-9	-	TRBJ2-7	TGTGCCAGCAGCTTAGTGGCAGGGGTGGCCTCCTACGAGCAGTACTTC	CASSLVAGVASYEQYF
-	TRBV7-2	-	TRBJ2-2	TGTGCCAGCAGCTTAAAAGGTTTGGGTTCCGGGGAGCTGTTTTTT	CASSLKGLGSGELFF
TRBD1	TRBV10-1	-	TRBJ2-7	TGCGCCAGCAGTGGACAGGGCTACTACGAGCAGTACTTC	CASSGQGYYEQYF
TRBD1	TRBV30	-	TRBJ1-1	TGTGCCTGGAGTGCAGGGGGAGGGGCTGAAGCTTTCTTT	CAWSAGGGAEAFF
-	TRBV29-1	-	TRBJ2-1	TGCAGCGTTCCGGGGTCGTGGGGGAATGAGCAGTTCTTC	CSVPGSWGNEQFF
TRBD1	TRBV9	-	TRBJ1-2	TGTGCCAGCAGCGCTTTAGGGACAGGGGTTTATGGCTACACCTTC	CASSALGTGVYGYTF
-	TRBV27	-	TRBJ2-3	TGTGCCAGCAGTCCGAAGACTAGGAATACGCAGTATTTT	CASSPKTRNTQYF
TRBD2	TRBV6-5	-	TRBJ2-7	TGTGCCAGCAGTGTGAGACTAGCGGGAGACCACGAGCAGTACTTC	CASSVRLAGDHEQYF
-	TRBV27	-	TRBJ2-7	TGTGCCAGCAGTTCCCCCCGTTCCTACGAGCAGTACTTC	CASSSPRSYEQYF
-	TRBV30	-	TRBJ2-7	TGTGCCTGGAGTCTAGGACCCGGCCCTTACGAGCAGTACTTC	CAWSLGPGPYEQYF
-	TRBV7-7	-	TRBJ2-2	TGTGCTAGCAGCCCCGACAAGAACACCGGGGAGCTGTTTTTT	CASSPDKNTGELFF
-	TRBV7-2	-	TRBJ1-4	TGTGCCAGCAGCCCAAACAGGGTTGAAAAACTGTTTTTT	CASSPNRVEKLFF
-	TRBV4-1	once	TRBJ1-2	TGCGCCAGCAGCCAAGTGACCCGGGGATCTGGTGGCTACACCTTC	CASSQVTRGSGGYTF